This TCR beta chain was sequenced for a study of blood T cell repertoires in COVID-19. The overall study: The analysed material was cDNA or gDNA that came from T cells, B-cell-depleted T cells, or PBMCs.

Only in-frame clones appear in the TCRdb table, and some are missing; sequencing was by immunoSEQ multiplex PCR. The sample has more than 100,000 clones, 70% to 90% seen once. V dropped 2 bases and J dropped 4 bases, with 9 bases sitting between them. CDR3 size: 14 residues. The V gene's germline CDR1 is SGHDT and CDR2 YYEEEE. The sequence derives from a woman in her sixties or seventies with acute or convalescent COVID-19. The gene calls are TRBV5-6 and TRBJ2-2; weak D call: TRBD1 (6 bases). The sample was peripheral blood. In DNA form, the CDR3 reads TGTGCCAGCAGCTTCCCAGGGGCCACCGGGGAGCTGTTTTTT. Protein product: CASSFPGATGELFF.